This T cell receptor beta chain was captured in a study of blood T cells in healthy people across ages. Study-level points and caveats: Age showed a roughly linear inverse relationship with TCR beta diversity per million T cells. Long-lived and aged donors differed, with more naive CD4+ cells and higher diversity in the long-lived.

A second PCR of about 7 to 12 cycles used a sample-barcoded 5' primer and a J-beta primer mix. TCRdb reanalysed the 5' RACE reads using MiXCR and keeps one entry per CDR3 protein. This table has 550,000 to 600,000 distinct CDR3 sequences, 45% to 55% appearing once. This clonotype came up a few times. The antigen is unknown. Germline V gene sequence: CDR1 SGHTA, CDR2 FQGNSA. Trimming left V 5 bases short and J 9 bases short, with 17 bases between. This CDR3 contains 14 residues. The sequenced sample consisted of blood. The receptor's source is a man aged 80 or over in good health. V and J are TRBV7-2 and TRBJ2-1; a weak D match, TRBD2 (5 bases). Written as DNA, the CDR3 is TGTGCCAGCAGCCCTGATTCGGCTAGCCGTGAGCAGTTCTTC. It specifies CASSPDSASREQFF.